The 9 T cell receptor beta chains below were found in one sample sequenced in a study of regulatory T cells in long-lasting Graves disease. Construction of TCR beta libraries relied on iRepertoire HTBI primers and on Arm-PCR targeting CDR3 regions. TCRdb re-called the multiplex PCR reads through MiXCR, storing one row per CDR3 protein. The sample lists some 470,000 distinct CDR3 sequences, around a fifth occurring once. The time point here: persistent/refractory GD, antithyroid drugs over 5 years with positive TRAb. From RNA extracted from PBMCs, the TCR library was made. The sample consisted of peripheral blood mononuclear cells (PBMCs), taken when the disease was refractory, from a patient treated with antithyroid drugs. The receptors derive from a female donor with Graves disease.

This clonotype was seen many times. Here the CDR3 reads CASSLMDLGTEAFF. CDR3 coding DNA: TGTGCCAGCAGCTTAATGGATCTGGGGACTGAAGCTTTCTTT. The chain uses TRBV7-9 and TRBJ1-1; D gene unclear. The CDR3 runs 14 residues. The germline gives CDR1 SEHNR, CDR2 FQNEAQ (reference sequence). The ends were cut back, 2 bases at V and 5 bases at J, with 12 bases in the middle.

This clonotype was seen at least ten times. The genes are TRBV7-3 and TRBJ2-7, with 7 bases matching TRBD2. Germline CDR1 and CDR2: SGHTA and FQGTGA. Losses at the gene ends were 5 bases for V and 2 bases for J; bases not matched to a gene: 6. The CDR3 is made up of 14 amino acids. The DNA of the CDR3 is TGTGCCAGCAGCCCCCTCGGGGGGACCTACGAGCAGTACTTC. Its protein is CASSPLGGTYEQYF.

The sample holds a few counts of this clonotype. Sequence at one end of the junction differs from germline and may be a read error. Here the CDR3 reads CSVFAIQEPQYF. The CDR3 DNA follows: TGCAGCGTTTTTGCGATCCAAGAGCCCCAGTACTTC. This chain joins TRBV29-1 and TRBJ2-5; D call uncertain. The CDR3 sequence is 12 residues long. Germline V gene sequence: CDR1 SQVTM, CDR2 ANQGSEA.

The CDR3 loop is CASSQVWGSSSGANVLTF. CDR3 DNA: TGTGCCAGCAGCCAAGTTTGGGGCAGCTCCTCTGGGGCCAACGTCCTGACTTTC. The genes are TRBV27 and TRBJ2-6; possible D gene TRBD1, 5 bases. Trimming shortened V by 6 bases and J by 0 bases, and 18 bases separated the two germline ends. Germline CDR1 and CDR2: MNHEY and SMNVEV (reference sequence). The CDR3 consists of 18 residues. Together with reference TRBV27 and TRBJ2-6, the CDR3 gives the full variable domain: EAQVTQNPRYLITVTGKKLTVTCSQNMNHEYMSWYRQDPGLGLRQIYYSMNVEVTDKGDVPEGYKVSRKEKRNFPLILESPSPNQTSLYFCASSQVWGSSSGANVLTFGAGSRLTVL.

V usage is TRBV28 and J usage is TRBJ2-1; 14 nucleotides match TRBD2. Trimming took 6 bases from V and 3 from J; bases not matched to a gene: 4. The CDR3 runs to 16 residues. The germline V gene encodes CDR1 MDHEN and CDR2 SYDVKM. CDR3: CASSRTSGGNYNEQFF. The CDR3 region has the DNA TGTGCCAGCAGCCGGACTAGCGGGGGGAACTACAATGAGCAGTTCTTC.

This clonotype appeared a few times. The CDR3: CASSYYIGTAYNEQFF. CDR3 coding DNA: TGTGCCAGCAGTTATTATATCGGGACAGCCTACAATGAGCAGTTCTTC. The chain uses TRBV6-9 and TRBJ2-1; 7 positions match TRBD1. Germline V CDR1 and CDR2: MNHGY, SVAAGI. The CDR3 covers 16 residues. The V gene end was trimmed by 1 base and the J gene end by 2 bases; junction bases not matched to a gene: 5.

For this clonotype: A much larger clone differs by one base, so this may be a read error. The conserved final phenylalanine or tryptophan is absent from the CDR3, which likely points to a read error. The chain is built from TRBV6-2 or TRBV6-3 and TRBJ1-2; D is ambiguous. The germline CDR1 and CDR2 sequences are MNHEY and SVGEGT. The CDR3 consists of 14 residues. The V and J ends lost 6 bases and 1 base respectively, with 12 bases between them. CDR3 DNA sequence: TGTGCCAGCAGCCCACGGACGGATAACTATGGCTACACCTCC. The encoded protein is CASSPRTDNYGYTS.

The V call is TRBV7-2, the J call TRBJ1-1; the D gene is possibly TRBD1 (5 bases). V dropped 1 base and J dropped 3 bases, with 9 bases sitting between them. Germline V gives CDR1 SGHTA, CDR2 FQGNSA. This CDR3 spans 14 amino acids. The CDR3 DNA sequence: TGTGCCAGCAGCTTAGACGGGGCTTACACTGAAGCTTTCTTT. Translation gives CASSLDGAYTEAFF. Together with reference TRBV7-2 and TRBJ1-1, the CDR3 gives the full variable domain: GAGVSQSPSNKVTEKGKDVELRCDPISGHTALYWYRQSLGQGLEFLIYFQGNSAPDKSGLPSDRFSAERTGGSVSTLTIQRTQQEDSAVYLCASSLDGAYTEAFFGQGTRLTVV.

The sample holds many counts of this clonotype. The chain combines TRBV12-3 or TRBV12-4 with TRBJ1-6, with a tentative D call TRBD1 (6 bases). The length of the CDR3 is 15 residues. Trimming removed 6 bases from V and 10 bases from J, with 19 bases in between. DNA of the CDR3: TGTGCCAGCAGCTTGTCCAGGGGAACTCGGTCACCCCTCCACTTT. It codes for CASSLSRGTRSPLHF.